One TCR beta chain is described in this entry. Its antigen is not known. This entry comes from a study of cytomegalovirus exposure and HLA in healthy donors. V shed 5 bases and J shed 4 bases, with 14 bases lying between them. The germline V gene encodes CDR1 SGHVS and CDR2 FQNEAQ. The CDR3 spans 14 residues. The PCR employed 60 Vbeta primers together with 13 Jbeta primers. Method: immunoSEQ multiplex PCR; TCRdb's copy keeps in-frame clones and lacks some. The table records approximately 58,000 clones, about 80% of them present only once. Study-wide findings and caveats: It has been reported that TCR beta sequences accurately predicted the HLA-A and HLA-B alleles of most subjects.

This TCR was sampled from a man under 40 in good health and CMV-seronegative. This chain connects TRBV7-8 to TRBJ2-5, with a tentative D call TRBD2 (6 bases). The sequenced material came from PBMCs. Here the CDR3 reads CASSPRDERETQYF. CDR3 sequence (DNA): TGTGCCAGCAGCCCGCGGGACGAGCGAGAGACCCAGTACTTC.